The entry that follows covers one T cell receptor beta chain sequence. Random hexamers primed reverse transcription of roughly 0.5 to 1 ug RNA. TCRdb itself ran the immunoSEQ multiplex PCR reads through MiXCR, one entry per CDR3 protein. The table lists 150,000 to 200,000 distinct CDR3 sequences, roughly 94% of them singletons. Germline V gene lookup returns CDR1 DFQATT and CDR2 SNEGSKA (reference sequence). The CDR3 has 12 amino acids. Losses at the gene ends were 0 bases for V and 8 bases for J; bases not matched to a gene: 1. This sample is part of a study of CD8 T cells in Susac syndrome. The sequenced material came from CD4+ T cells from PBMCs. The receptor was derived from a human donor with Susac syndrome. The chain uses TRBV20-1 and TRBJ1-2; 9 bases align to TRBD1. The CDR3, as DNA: TGCAGTGCTAGAGAACAGGGGGCGGGCTACACCTTC. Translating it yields CSAREQGAGYTF.